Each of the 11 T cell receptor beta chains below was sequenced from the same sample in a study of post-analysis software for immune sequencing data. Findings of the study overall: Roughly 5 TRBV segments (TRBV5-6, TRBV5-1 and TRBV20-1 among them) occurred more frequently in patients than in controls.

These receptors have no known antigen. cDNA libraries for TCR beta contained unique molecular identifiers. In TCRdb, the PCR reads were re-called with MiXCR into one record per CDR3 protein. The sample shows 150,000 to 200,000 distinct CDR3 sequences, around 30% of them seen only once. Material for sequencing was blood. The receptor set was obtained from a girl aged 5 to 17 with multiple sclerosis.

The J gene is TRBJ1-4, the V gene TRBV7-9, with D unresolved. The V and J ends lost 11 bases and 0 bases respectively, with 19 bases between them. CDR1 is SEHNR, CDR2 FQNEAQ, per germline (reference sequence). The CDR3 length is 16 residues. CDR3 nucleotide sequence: TGTGCCCAGCCTCTTGGGGAATCGGCAACTAATGAAAAACTGTTTTTT. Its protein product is CAQPLGESATNEKLFF.

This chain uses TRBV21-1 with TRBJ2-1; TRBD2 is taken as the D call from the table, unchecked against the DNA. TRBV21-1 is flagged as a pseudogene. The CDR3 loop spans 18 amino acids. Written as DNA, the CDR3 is TGTGCCAGCAGCAAAGGTAAATCGACTACCCGCTCCTACAATGAGCAGTTCTTC. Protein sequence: CASSKGKSTTRSYNEQFF.

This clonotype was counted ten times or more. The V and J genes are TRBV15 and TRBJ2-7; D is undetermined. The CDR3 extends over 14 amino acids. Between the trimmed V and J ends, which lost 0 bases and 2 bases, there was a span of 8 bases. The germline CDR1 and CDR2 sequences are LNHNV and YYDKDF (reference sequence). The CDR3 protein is CATSRDRATYEQYF. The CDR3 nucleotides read TGTGCCACCAGCAGAGATAGGGCAACCTACGAGCAGTACTTC.

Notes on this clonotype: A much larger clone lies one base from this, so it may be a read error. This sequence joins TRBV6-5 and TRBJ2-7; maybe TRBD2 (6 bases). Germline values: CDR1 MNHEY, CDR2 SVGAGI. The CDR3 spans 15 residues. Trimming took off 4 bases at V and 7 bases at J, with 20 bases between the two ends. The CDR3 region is CASSLADTSYNEQYF. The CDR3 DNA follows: TGTGCCAGCAGTTTAGCGGATACCTCCTACAATGAGCAGTACTTC.

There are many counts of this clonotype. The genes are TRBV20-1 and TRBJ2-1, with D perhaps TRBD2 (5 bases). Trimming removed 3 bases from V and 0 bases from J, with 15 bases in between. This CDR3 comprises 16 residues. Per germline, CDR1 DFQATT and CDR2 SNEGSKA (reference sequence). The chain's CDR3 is CSARGGWPSSYNEQFF. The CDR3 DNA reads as TGCAGTGCTAGGGGCGGGTGGCCCAGCTCCTACAATGAGCAGTTCTTC.

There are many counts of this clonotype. DNA of the CDR3: TGCAGTGCGGAACTCGACAGGGTCGCTGAAAATGGCTACACCTTC. Its translation is CSAELDRVAENGYTF. This chain uses TRBV20-1 with TRBJ1-2, with 7 nucleotides matching TRBD1. CDR1 and CDR2 from the germline V gene are DFQATT and SNEGSKA (reference sequence). Trimming cost V 6 bases and J 6 bases; bases outside gene matches: 16. CDR3 length: 15 amino acids.

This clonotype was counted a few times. CDR3 sequence (DNA): TGTGCCAGCAGCTCGGGGACAGGGAATAACTATGGCTACACCTTC. This gives the protein CASSSGTGNNYGYTF. The chain employs TRBV7-6 and TRBJ1-2; 9 positions agree with TRBD1. CDR3 length: 15 residues. The V and J ends lost 4 bases and 1 base, in that order; junction bases with no gene match: 4. The germline gives CDR1 SGHVS, CDR2 FNYEAQ.

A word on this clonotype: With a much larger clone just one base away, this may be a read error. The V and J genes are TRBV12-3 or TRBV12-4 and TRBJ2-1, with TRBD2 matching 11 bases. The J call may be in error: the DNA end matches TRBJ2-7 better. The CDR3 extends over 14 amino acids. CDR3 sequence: CASRLAGAYNEQYF. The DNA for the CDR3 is TGTGCCAGCAGACTAGCGGGAGCCTACAATGAGCAGTACTTC.

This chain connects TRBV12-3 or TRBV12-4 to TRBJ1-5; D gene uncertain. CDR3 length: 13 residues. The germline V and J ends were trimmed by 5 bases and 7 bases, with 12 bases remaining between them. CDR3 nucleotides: TGTGCCAGCAGTGAAGGAGCGGGGCAGCCCCAGCATTTT. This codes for CASSEGAGQPQHF.

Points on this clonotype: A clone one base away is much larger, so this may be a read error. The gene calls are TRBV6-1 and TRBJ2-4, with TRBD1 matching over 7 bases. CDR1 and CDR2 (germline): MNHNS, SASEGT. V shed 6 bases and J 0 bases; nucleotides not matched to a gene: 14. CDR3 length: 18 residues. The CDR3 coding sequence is TGTGCCAGCAGCTCCGGGACAGAGAGCGATATAGCCAAAAACATTCAGTACTTC. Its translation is CASSSGTESDIAKNIQYF.

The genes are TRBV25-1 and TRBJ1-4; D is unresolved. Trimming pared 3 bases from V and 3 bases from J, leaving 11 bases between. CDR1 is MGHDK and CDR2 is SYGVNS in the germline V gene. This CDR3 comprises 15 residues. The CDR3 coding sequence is TGTGCCAGCAGTGATCCTAGGGCTTCTAATGAAAAACTGTTTTTT. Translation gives CASSDPRASNEKLFF.